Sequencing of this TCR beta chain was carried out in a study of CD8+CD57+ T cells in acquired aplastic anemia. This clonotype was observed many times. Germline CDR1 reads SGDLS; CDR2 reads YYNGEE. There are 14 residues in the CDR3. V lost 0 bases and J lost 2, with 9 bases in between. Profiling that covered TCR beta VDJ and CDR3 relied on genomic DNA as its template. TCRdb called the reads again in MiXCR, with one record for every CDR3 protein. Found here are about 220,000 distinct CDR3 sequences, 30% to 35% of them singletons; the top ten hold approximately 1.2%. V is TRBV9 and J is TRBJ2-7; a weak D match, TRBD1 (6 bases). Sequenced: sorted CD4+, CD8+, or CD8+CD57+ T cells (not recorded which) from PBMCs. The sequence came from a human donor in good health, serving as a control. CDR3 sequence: CASSVGTVTYEQYF. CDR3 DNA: TGTGCCAGCAGCGTAGGGACAGTCACCTACGAGCAGTACTTC.